Below, 19 T cell receptor beta chains from the same sample are listed, as sequenced in a study of control samples from healthy donors and cancer patients. Method: immunoSEQ multiplex PCR; TCRdb's copy keeps in-frame clones and lacks some. The profile shows over 100,000 clones, around 89% of them singletons. The sequencing sample was made of blood. The receptors come from a woman aged 45-65 years in good health.

This chain joins TRBV15 and TRBJ1-3; possible D gene TRBD1, 5 bases. The CDR3 contains 21 residues. V lost 2 bases, J lost 1 base, and 27 bases lay in between. Germline values: CDR1 LNHNV, CDR2 YYDKDF (reference sequence). CDR3 bases: TGTGCCACCAGCAGATCCTTGCTCTGGGACCACCCTACAACGTCTGGAAACACCATATATTTT. Encoded protein: CATSRSLLWDHPTTSGNTIYF.

This sequence joins TRBV2 and TRBJ2-2; 11 bases align to TRBD1. CDR1 SNHLY and CDR2 FYNNEI come from the germline V gene. V was pared by 4 bases and J by 6 bases, with 19 bases of the junction left unmatched. The CDR3 covers 20 residues. The CDR3 loop is CASSVGGTLWGQGGAGELFF. The CDR3 region has the DNA TGTGCCAGCAGTGTGGGCGGAACATTGTGGGGACAGGGGGGAGCCGGGGAGCTGTTTTTT.

The chain links TRBV6-2 or TRBV6-3 to TRBJ2-7; D is unclear. This CDR3 has 13 residues. V lost 2 bases to trimming and J lost 2 bases, with 7 bases between them. From germline, CDR1 is MNHEY and CDR2 SVGEGT. This CDR3 reads CASSYRGPYEQYV. CDR3 bases: TGTGCCAGCAGTTACAGAGGCCCCTACGAGCAGTACGTC.

The chain links TRBV19 to TRBJ2-1; tentative D call: TRBD2 (6 bases). V lost 2 bases and J lost 2, with 7 bases in between. Germline V CDR1 and CDR2: LNHDA, SQIVND (reference sequence). The CDR3 spans 14 residues. The CDR3 DNA sequence: TGTGCCAGTAGTATACCGGGGGCCTACAATGAGCAGTTCTTC. The encoded protein is CASSIPGAYNEQFF.

The J gene is TRBJ2-3, the V gene TRBV7-3; perhaps TRBD2 as D (5 bases). The V end was cut by 0 bases, the J end by 7 bases, with 8 bases between. CDR1 and CDR2 from the germline V gene are SGHTA and FQGTGA. The CDR3 covers 13 residues. CDR3 protein: CASSLTASNTQYF. For the CDR3, the DNA is TGTGCCAGCAGCTTAACTGCTAGCAATACGCAGTATTTT.

The CDR3 coding sequence is TGTGCCAGCAGCCCCGGACAGGGGTTTCAGCCCCAGCATTTT. Translating it yields CASSPGQGFQPQHF. V and J are TRBV7-2 and TRBJ1-5; 9 positions agree with TRBD1. The CDR3 covers 14 residues. Germline V CDR1 and CDR2: SGHTA, FQGNSA. Trimming took 5 bases from V and 6 from J; bases not matched to a gene: 5.

J is TRBJ2-3 and V is TRBV19, with D unclear. The length of the CDR3 is 15 residues. CDR1 and CDR2 from the germline V gene are LNHDA and SQIVND (reference sequence). V was pared by 3 bases and J by 0 bases, with 10 bases between. The CDR3 DNA reads as TGTGCCAGTAGTATGGTCTCATCTAGCACAGATACGCAGTATTTT. It is translated as CASSMVSSSTDTQYF.

The CDR3: CASKGGASGANVLTF. The CDR3 DNA sequence: TGTGCCAGTAAGGGGGGGGCGTCTGGGGCCAACGTCCTGACTTTC. The chain employs TRBV19 and TRBJ2-6; possible D gene TRBD2, 7 bases. The germline V gene encodes CDR1 LNHDA and CDR2 SQIVND (reference sequence). The ends were cut back, 7 bases at V and 1 base at J, with 11 bases in the middle. The CDR3 has 15 residues. Together with reference TRBV19 and TRBJ2-6, the CDR3 gives the full variable domain: DGGITQSPKYLFRKEGQNVTLSCEQNLNHDAMYWYRQDPGQGLRLIYYSQIVNDFQKGDIAEGYSVSREKKESFPLTVTSAQKNPTAFYLCASKGGASGANVLTFGAGSRLTVL.

CDR3 DNA sequence: TGCGCCAGCACCAACATCCCTCAACGGTCACTACGGAGGACTGAAGCTTTCTTT. It yields the protein CASTNIPQRSLRRTEAFF. The chain carries TRBV4-1 and TRBJ1-1, with D uncertain. Germline CDR1 reads MGHRA; CDR2 reads YSYEKL. Trimming stripped 7 bases from V and 5 bases from J, with 29 bases between. This CDR3 is 18 amino acids long.

The chain uses TRBV5-4 and TRBJ2-7; D gene uncertain. Trimming removed 0 bases at V and 6 bases at J, with 7 bases between. Looked up from germline, CDR1 is SGHNT and CDR2 is YYREEE (reference sequence). The CDR3 consists of 12 residues. CDR3 region: CASSLGSSEQYF. In nucleotides, the CDR3 is TGTGCCAGCAGCTTGGGGTCTAGCGAGCAGTACTTC.

In nucleotides, the CDR3 is TGTGCCATCAGAGCGGTGGCGGGAGGGCCTAACAATGAGCAGTTCTTC. This encodes CAIRAVAGGPNNEQFF. V and J are TRBV10-3 and TRBJ2-1; 9 positions match TRBD2. Per the germline V gene, CDR1 is ENHRY and CDR2 is SYGVKD. After removal of 6 bases from V and 5 bases from J, the junction contained 11 bases not matched to a gene. The CDR3 length is 16 residues.

This chain uses TRBV10-3 with TRBJ1-5; D is undetermined. The germline V gene has CDR1 ENHRY and CDR2 SYGVKD. V shed 0 bases and J shed 5 bases, with 11 bases lying between them. This CDR3 is 15 amino acids long. The CDR3 nucleotides read TGTGCCATCAGTGAGTCGGTCAGCGCGCATCAGCCCCAGCATTTT. Translating gives CAISESVSAHQPQHF.

The CDR3 sequence is CASSVVRGPNTEAFF. As DNA, the CDR3 is TGTGCCAGCAGCGTAGTCCGGGGTCCGAACACTGAAGCTTTCTTT. The rearrangement links TRBV9 to TRBJ1-1; D is unclear. Between the trimmed V and J ends, which lost 0 bases and 1 base, there was a span of 10 bases. The CDR3 runs to 15 residues. The germline gives CDR1 SGDLS, CDR2 YYNGEE.

V and J are TRBV19 and TRBJ1-1; 7 bases are shared with TRBD1. V was pared by 5 bases and J by 1 base, with 4 bases of the junction left unmatched. The CDR3 is 14 amino acids. Germline CDR1 and CDR2: LNHDA and SQIVND (reference sequence). This CDR3 reads CASSLRQGNTEAFF. The DNA for the CDR3 is TGTGCCAGTAGTCTTCGACAGGGGAACACTGAAGCTTTCTTT.

This clone was recorded only once. This chain uses TRBV6-1 with TRBJ1-1, with D hard to call. Germline assignment: CDR1 MNHNS and CDR2 SASEGT. Trimming cost V 0 bases and J 3 bases, with 8 bases left between them. CDR3 length equals 14 residues. The CDR3 sequence is CASSEAFRDTEAFF. DNA for the CDR3: TGTGCCAGCAGTGAAGCTTTTCGGGACACTGAAGCTTTCTTT.

The chain couples TRBV6-5 to TRBJ2-2; TRBD2 might be the D (5 bases). This CDR3 has 14 amino acids. CDR1 and CDR2 from the germline V gene are MNHEY and SVGAGI. Trimming left V 2 bases short and J 9 bases short, with 13 bases between. The chain's CDR3 is CASSYAWGVRELFF. The CDR3, as DNA: TGTGCCAGCAGTTACGCGTGGGGAGTCCGGGAGCTGTTTTTT.

The chain uses TRBV27 and TRBJ2-3; TRBD1 matches 11 bases. The CDR3 is made up of 16 amino acids. The V segment lost 1 base and the J segment 5 bases; nucleotides outside the gene matches: 5. In germline, CDR1 is MNHEY, CDR2 SMNVEV (reference sequence). CDR3 residues: CASSLLDRGQGDTQYF. The CDR3 region has the DNA TGTGCCAGCAGTTTATTGGACAGGGGGCAAGGAGATACGCAGTATTTT.

The chain couples TRBV6-4 to TRBJ2-1, with 12 bases aligning to TRBD1. J lost 7 bases, V lost 5 bases, and 9 bases had no gene match. The CDR3 is 16 residues long. Germline CDR1 is MRHNA and CDR2 is SNTAGT. The CDR3 DNA sequence: TGTGCCAGCAGTTCCAGAGGGACAGGGGGCTCGAATGAGCAGTTCTTC. It yields the protein CASSSRGTGGSNEQFF.

The rearrangement links TRBV7-2 to TRBJ2-1; the D gene is possibly TRBD2 (6 bases). Trimming stripped 2 bases from V and 1 base from J, with 12 bases between. Looked up from germline, CDR1 is SGHTA and CDR2 is FQGNSA. This CDR3 is built from 16 residues. The CDR3 protein is CASSLSAGNSYNEQFF. The CDR3 coding sequence is TGTGCCAGCAGCTTATCGGCGGGGAATTCCTACAATGAGCAGTTCTTC.